Presented here are 10 T cell receptor beta chains from one specimen sequenced in a study of T-cell reconstitution after alpha-beta-depleted transplantation in children. Using unique molecular identifiers, the investigators prepared the TCRbeta library. TCRdb independently ran MiXCR on the PCR reads; one entry per CDR3 protein. The table records about 500,000 distinct CDR3 sequences, more than 9.5% of them present only once. The sample here was PBMCs, mostly from graft donor cells, taken 180 days after TCRalphabeta/CD19-depleted stem cell transplant. These receptors came from a female patient between 2 and 15 years old who had a stem cell transplant for aplastic anemia, so the T cells may come from the graft donor.

This clonotype was observed a handful of times. The rearrangement joins TRBV11-2 to TRBJ2-3; unclear D gene. Deletions cut 2 bases from V and 2 bases from J, with 20 bases between. Per germline, CDR1 SGHAT and CDR2 FQNNGV. There are 18 residues in the CDR3. CDR3 amino acids: CASSLMVAFQSLTDTQYF. Here the CDR3 DNA reads TGTGCCAGCAGCTTAATGGTTGCTTTTCAATCTCTCACAGATACGCAGTATTTT.

The CDR3 protein is CASSPKRLAGGRNEQFF. The CDR3, as DNA: TGTGCCAGCAGTCCGAAACGACTAGCGGGAGGGCGAAATGAGCAGTTCTTC. The chain joins TRBV12-3 or TRBV12-4 to TRBJ2-1, with TRBD2 matching over 14 bases. The length of the CDR3 is 17 residues. After removal of 5 bases from V and 7 bases from J, the junction contained 10 bases not matched to a gene.

This chain links TRBV6-5 with TRBJ1-4; no clear D gene. In germline, CDR1 is MNHEY, CDR2 SVGAGI. The V and J ends lost 4 bases and 8 bases respectively, with 11 bases between them. The CDR3 contains 13 residues. This CDR3 is CASSSPAGEKLFF. The CDR3 DNA sequence: TGTGCCAGCAGTTCCCCGGCGGGGGAAAAACTGTTTTTT.

The chain recombines TRBV3-1 with TRBJ1-2; D might be TRBD1 (6 bases). This CDR3 has 15 residues. Germline CDR1 reads LGHDT; CDR2 reads YNNKEL (reference sequence). Trimming took off 0 bases at V and 8 bases at J, with 16 bases between the two ends. Here the CDR3 DNA reads TGTGCCAGCAGCCAAGATAGCGACAGGCCGGGGGGCTACACCTTC. It is translated as CASSQDSDRPGGYTF.

This clonotype has a handful of counts. The V and J genes are TRBV4-3 and TRBJ2-3, with TRBD2 identical over 9 bases. V lost 6 bases and J lost 3; bases outside the gene matches: 1. Germline-derived CDR1 and CDR2 are LGHNA and YSLEER. The CDR3 totals 13 residues. For the CDR3, the DNA is TGCGCCAGCAGTGGACTAGCGACAGATACGCAGTATTTT. It specifies CASSGLATDTQYF.

J is TRBJ1-1 and V is TRBV29-1; 11 positions match TRBD1. Trimming at V came to 6 bases and at J to 6 bases, leaving 12 bases not matched to a gene. The CDR3 runs 15 residues. The germline gives CDR1 SQVTM, CDR2 ANQGSEA. The CDR3 here is CSVPISGDRGAEAFF. The CDR3 DNA is TGCAGCGTCCCCATAAGCGGGGACAGGGGGGCTGAAGCTTTCTTT.

In its sample, this clonotype was seen a few times. The genes are TRBV7-9 and TRBJ2-1; D is unresolved. V was cut by 1 base and J by 5 bases, with 12 bases left in between. Germline V CDR1 and CDR2: SEHNR, FQNEAQ (reference sequence). The length of the CDR3 is 15 residues. CDR3 protein: CASSLVMSSHNEQFF. In DNA, the CDR3 is TGTGCCAGCAGCTTAGTGATGTCCAGTCACAATGAGCAGTTCTTC.

This clonotype was detected a few times. The rearrangement uses TRBV6-5 and TRBJ2-5; 13 nucleotides line up with TRBD2. The CDR3 is 18 residues long. The germline gives CDR1 MNHEY, CDR2 SVGAGI. V dropped 3 bases and J dropped 5; count of bases not matched to a gene: 12. The CDR3 region has the DNA TGTGCCAGCAGTTATGGACTAGCGGGAGTAGCCCCCACGGAGACCCAGTACTTC. Translating it yields CASSYGLAGVAPTETQYF.

The chain recombines TRBV7-2 with TRBJ2-3; D is ambiguous. Germline assignment: CDR1 SGHTA and CDR2 FQGNSA. Between the trimmed V and J ends, which lost 4 bases and 5 bases, there was a span of 7 bases. This CDR3 has 12 amino acids. The CDR3 DNA reads as TGTGCCAGCAGCTCCGGCCAAGATACGCAGTATTTT. Amino acids: CASSSGQDTQYF.

This clonotype has just one count. A read error may account for a junction end that differs from germline. V is TRBV5-1 and J is TRBJ1-5; possible D gene TRBD1, 6 bases. Germline CDR1 is SGHRS and CDR2 is YFSETQ. The CDR3 loop spans 16 amino acids. Here the CDR3 reads CVSSLGPGDGNQPQHF. CDR3 in DNA: TGCGTCAGCAGCTTGGGGCCAGGGGACGGCAATCAGCCCCAGCATTTT.